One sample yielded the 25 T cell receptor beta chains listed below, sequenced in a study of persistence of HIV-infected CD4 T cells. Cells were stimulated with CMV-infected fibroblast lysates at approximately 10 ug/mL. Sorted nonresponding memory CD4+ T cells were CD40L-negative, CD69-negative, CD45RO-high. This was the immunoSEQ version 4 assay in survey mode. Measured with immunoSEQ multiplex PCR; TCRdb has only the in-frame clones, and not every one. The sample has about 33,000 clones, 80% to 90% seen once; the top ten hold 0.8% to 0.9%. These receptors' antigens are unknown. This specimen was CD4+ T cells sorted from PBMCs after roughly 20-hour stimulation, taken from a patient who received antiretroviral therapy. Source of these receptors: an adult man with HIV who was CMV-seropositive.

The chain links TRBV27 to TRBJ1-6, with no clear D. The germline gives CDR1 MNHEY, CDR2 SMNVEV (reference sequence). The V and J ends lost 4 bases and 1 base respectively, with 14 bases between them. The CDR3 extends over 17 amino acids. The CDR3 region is CASSSRTLRSYNSPLHF. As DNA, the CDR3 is TGTGCCAGCAGTTCCCGGACCTTAAGGTCCTATAATTCACCCCTCCACTTT.

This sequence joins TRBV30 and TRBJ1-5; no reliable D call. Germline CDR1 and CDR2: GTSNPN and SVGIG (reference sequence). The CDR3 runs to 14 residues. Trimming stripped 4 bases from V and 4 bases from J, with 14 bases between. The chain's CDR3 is CAWTNGIGNQPQHF. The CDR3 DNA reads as TGTGCCTGGACCAACGGGATAGGTAATCAGCCCCAGCATTTT.

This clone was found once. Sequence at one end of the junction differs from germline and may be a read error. CDR3 region: CAWSTQGRAWPHF. CDR3 sequence (DNA): TGTGCCTGGAGTACCCAGGGGCGGGCTTGGCCGCATTTT. This chain connects TRBV30 to TRBJ2-3; D perhaps matches TRBD1 (6 bases). This CDR3 comprises 13 residues. CDR1 and CDR2 (germline): GTSNPN, SVGIG (reference sequence).

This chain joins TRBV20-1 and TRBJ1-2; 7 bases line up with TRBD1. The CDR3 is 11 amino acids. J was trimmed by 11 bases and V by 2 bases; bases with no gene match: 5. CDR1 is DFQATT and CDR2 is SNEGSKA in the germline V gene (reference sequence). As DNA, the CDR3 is TGCAGTGCTAGAATGGCCAGGGGGTACACCTTC. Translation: CSARMARGYTF.

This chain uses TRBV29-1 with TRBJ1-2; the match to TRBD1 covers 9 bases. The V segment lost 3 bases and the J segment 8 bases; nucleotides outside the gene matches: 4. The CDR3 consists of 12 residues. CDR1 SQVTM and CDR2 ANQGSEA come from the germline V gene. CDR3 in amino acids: CSVDTDRGGYTF. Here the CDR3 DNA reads TGCAGCGTTGATACCGACAGGGGGGGCTACACCTTC.

This CDR3 is CASSYSSGSLSYEQYF. The CDR3, as DNA: TGTGCCAGCAGTTACTCTAGCGGCAGCCTTTCCTACGAGCAGTACTTC. This chain uses TRBV6-5 with TRBJ2-7; D might be TRBD2 (6 bases). The V end lost 0 bases, the J end lost 1 base, and 13 bases lay between the germline ends. The CDR3 covers 16 residues. Germline V gives CDR1 MNHEY, CDR2 SVGAGI.

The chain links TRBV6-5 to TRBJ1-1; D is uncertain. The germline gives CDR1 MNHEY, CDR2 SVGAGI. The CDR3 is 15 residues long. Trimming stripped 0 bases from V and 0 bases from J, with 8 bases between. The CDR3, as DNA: TGTGCCAGCAGTTACTCAGCAGGAGTGAACACTGAAGCTTTCTTT. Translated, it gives CASSYSAGVNTEAFF.

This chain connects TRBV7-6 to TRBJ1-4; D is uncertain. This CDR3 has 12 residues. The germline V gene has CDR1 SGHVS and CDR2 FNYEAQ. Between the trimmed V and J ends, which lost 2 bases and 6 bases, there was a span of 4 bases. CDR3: CASSLNHEKLFF. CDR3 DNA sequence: TGTGCCAGCAGCTTAAATCATGAAAAACTGTTTTTT.

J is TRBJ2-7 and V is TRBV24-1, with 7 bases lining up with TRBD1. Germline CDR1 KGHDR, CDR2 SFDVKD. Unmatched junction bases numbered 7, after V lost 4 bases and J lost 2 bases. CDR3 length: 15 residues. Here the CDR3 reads CATSDPRTGPYEQYF. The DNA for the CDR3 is TGTGCCACCAGTGACCCCCGGACAGGACCCTACGAGCAGTACTTC.

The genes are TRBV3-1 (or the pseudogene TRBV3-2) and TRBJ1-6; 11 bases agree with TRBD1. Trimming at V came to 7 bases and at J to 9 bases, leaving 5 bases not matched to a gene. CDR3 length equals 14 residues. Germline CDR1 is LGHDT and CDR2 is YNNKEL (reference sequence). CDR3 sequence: CASTSGTGGSPLHF. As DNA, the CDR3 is TGTGCCAGCACCTCCGGGACAGGGGGTTCACCCCTCCACTTT.

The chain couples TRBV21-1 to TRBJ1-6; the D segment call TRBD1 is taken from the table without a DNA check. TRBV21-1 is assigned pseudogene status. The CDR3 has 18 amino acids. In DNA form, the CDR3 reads TGTGCCAGCAGCAGAGAGAATGCCGGGACAGGGGATAATTCACCCCTCCACTTT. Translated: CASSRENAGTGDNSPLHF.

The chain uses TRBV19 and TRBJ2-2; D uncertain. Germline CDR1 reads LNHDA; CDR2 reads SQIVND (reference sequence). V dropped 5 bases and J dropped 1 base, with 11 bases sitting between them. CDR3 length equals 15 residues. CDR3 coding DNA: TGTGCCAGTAGTTCTTTGGTTCAGAACACCGGGGAGCTGTTTTTT. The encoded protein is CASSSLVQNTGELFF.

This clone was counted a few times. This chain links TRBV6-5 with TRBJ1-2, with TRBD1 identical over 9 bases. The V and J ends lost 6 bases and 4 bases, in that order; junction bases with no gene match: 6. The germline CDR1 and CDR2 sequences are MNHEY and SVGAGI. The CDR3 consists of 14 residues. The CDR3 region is CASSTGTGLYGYTF. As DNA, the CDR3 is TGTGCCAGCAGCACCGGGACAGGGCTCTATGGCTACACCTTC.

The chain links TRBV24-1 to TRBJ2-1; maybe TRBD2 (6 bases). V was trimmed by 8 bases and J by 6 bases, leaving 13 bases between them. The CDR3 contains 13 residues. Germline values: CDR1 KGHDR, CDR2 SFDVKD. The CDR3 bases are TGTGCCACCAAGTCCCTGGGGGGCAATGAGCAGTTCTTC. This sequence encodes CATKSLGGNEQFF.

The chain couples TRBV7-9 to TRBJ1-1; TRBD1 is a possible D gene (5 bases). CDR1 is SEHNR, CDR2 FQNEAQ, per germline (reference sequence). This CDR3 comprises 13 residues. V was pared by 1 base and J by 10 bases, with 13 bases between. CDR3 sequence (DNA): TGTGCCAGCAGCTTAGAGGTTAGGGGACGAGCTTTCTTT. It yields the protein CASSLEVRGRAFF.

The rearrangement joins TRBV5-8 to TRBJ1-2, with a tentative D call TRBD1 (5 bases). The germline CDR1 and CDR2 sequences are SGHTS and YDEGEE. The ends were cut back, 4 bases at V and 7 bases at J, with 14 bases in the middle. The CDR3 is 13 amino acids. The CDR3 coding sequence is TGTGCCAGCAGCATCGGGGGATTGGGTGGCTACACCTTC. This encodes CASSIGGLGGYTF. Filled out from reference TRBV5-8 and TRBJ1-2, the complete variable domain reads EAGVTQSPTHLIKTRGQQATLRCSPISGHTSVYWYQQALGLGLQFLLWYDEGEERNRGNFPPRFSGRQFPNYSSELNVNALELEDSALYLCASSIGGLGGYTFGSGTRLTVV.

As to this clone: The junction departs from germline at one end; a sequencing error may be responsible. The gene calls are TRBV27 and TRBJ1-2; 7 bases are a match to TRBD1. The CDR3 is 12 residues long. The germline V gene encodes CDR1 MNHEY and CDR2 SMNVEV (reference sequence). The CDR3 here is CASSVTGESYAF. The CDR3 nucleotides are TGTGCCAGCAGTGTTACAGGGGAGAGCTACGCCTTC.

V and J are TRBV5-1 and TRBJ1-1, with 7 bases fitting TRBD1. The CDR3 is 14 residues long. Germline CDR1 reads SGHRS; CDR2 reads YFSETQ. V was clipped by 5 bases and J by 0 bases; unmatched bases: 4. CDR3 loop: CASRTGTLNTEAFF. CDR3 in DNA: TGCGCCAGCAGGACAGGGACTTTGAACACTGAAGCTTTCTTT.

CDR3 sequence: CAWSVPREHIQYF. The CDR3 DNA sequence: TGTGCCTGGAGTGTACCGAGGGAACACATTCAGTACTTC. The V call is TRBV30, the J call TRBJ2-4; TRBD2 might be the D (5 bases). Germline V gene data show CDR1 as GTSNPN and CDR2 as SVGIG (reference sequence). Trimming cost V 0 bases and J 8 bases, with 11 bases left between them. This CDR3 region has 13 residues.

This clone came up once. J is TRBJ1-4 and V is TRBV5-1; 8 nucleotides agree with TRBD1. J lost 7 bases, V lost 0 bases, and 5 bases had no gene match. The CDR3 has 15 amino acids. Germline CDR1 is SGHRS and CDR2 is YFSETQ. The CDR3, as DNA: TGCGCCAGCAGCTTGGCAGGGGGCGGGAGTGAAAAACTGTTTTTT. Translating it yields CASSLAGGGSEKLFF.

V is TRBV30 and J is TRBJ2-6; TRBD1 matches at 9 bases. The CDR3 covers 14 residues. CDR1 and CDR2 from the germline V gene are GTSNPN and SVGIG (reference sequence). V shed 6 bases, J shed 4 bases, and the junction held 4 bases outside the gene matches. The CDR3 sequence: CACNRGQGANVLTF. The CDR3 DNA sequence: TGTGCCTGCAACAGGGGGCAGGGGGCCAACGTCCTGACTTTC.

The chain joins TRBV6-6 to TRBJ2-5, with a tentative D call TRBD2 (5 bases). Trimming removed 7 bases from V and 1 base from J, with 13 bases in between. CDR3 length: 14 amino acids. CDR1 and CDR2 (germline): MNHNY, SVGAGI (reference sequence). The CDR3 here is CASTARLAQETQYF. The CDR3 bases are TGTGCCAGCACCGCTCGGCTAGCCCAAGAGACCCAGTACTTC.

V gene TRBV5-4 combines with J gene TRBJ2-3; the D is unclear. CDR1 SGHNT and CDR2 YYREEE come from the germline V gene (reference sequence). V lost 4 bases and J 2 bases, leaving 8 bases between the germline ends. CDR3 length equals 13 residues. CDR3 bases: TGTGCCAGCAGCCCACAAACCACAGATACGCAGTATTTT. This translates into CASSPQTTDTQYF.

The CDR3 DNA reads as TGTGCCAGCAAACAGTCAGAAAGAACAGTTGAAGCTTTCTTT. It encodes CASKQSERTVEAFF. The rearrangement links TRBV27 to TRBJ1-1; D gene uncertain. The CDR3 consists of 14 residues. Trimming left V 7 bases short and J 7 bases short, with 19 bases between. Germline CDR1 MNHEY, CDR2 SMNVEV (reference sequence).

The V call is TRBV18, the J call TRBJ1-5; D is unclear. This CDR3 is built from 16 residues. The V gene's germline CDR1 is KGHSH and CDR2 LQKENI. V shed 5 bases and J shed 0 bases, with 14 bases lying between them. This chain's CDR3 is CASSESGTFSNQPQHF. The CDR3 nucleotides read TGTGCCAGCTCAGAGTCAGGCACCTTTAGCAATCAGCCCCAGCATTTT.